This T cell receptor (beta chain) is drawn from a study of T cells in Graves' hyperthyroidism and ophthalmopathy. Fresh 10 ml peripheral blood yielded PBMCs. Amplification of TCR beta CDR3 regions used RNA as the template. TCR CDR3 underwent first-round RT-PCR with the HTBI primer set. TCRdb itself ran the multiplex PCR reads through MiXCR, one entry per CDR3 protein. The top ten clones hold roughly 53% of a sample with over 200,000 distinct CDR3 sequences, 15% to 20% of them seen once. This CDR3 is built from 14 residues. V was pared by 2 bases and J by 1 base, with 2 bases of the junction left unmatched. The V gene's germline CDR1 is LNHNV and CDR2 YYDKDF (reference sequence). This clonotype was recorded many times. The antigen remains undetermined. The study, taken as a whole, reports: Most clonotypes expanded in thyroid above 0.001 were likewise present in blood.

Sequenced material: blood. The TCR sequence derives from a man aged 50-60 years with Graves' hyperthyroidism. V usage is TRBV15 and J usage is TRBJ2-7, with 7 bases lining up with TRBD2. The CDR3, as DNA: TGTGCCACCAGCAGACTAGCGGATTCCTACGAGCAGTACTTC. It translates to CATSRLADSYEQYF.